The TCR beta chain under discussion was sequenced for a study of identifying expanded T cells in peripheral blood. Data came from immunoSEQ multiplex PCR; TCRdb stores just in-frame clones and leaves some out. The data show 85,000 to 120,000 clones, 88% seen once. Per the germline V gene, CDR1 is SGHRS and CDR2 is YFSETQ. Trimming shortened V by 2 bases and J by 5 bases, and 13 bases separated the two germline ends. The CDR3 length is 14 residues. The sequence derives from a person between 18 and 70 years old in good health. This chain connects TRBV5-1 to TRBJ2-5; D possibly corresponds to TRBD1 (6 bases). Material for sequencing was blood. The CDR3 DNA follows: TGCGCCAGCAGCTTCGGGGCAAGGGGGGAGACCCAGTACTTC. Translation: CASSFGARGETQYF.